This is a list of T cell receptor beta chains from one sample in a study of T cells in Graves' hyperthyroidism and ophthalmopathy. TCRdb used MiXCR to reprocess the multiplex PCR reads, holding one entry per CDR3 protein. The sample lists approximately 590,000 distinct CDR3 sequences, around 16% occurring once. The sample consisted of blood. All receptors come from a young woman with Graves' hyperthyroidism. The conserved cysteine and the conserved F or W are not part of the CDR3 here. Fields, in order: V gene, J gene, CDR3 protein.

TRBV5-5	TRBJ2-5	ASTAGGQETQY
TRBV29-1	TRBJ2-3	SGSRGGGTDTQY
TRBV24-1	TRBJ1-1	ATSDFRGIAF
TRBV6-2/TRBV6-3	TRBJ1-1	ASRPPGREAF
TRBV7-2	TRBJ2-7	ASSQGGYTQRNEQY
TRBV7-8	TRBJ2-5	ASSSLAGDRTQY
TRBV20-1	TRBJ2-7	SAREGHGPYEQY
TRBV30	TRBJ1-5	AWTSVEGQPQH
TRBV6-5	TRBJ2-3	ASSYRGHITDTQY
TRBV6-6	TRBJ1-1	ASSYVDNTEAF
TRBV11-2	TRBJ2-7	ASSRPTGFEEQY
TRBV4-2	TRBJ1-2	ASSQEFGPGYGYT
TRBV7-2	TRBJ2-5	ASSPPPGLGETQY
TRBV28	TRBJ2-1	ASSFVKGQGTPSSYNEQF
TRBV13	TRBJ2-3	ASSDARGRADTQY
TRBV11-2	TRBJ2-2	ASSLVSTSGRTGELF
TRBV15	TRBJ2-7	ATSRVGSTYEQY
TRBV30	TRBJ1-1	AWRPRDWSGNTEAF
TRBV7-2	TRBJ1-4	ASSLGVTNEKLF
TRBV20-1	TRBJ1-5	SARDPGDRVQPQH
TRBV24-1	TRBJ1-5	ATADSWGNQPQH
TRBV29-1	TRBJ2-5	SGGTGGQETQY
TRBV5-1	TRBJ1-3	ASSWTEQNLSGNTIY
TRBV3-1	TRBJ2-7	ASSQDGYEQY
TRBV20-1	TRBJ1-1	SARPGGWNTEAF
TRBV2	TRBJ2-1	ASSPRVLGTSGYNEQF
TRBV20-1	TRBJ2-7	SARDWGTGKPFADYEQY
TRBV19	TRBJ2-1	ASSMSGLAGGPSSYNEQF
TRBV11-2	TRBJ2-2	ASSALAGYLGELF
TRBV10-3	TRBJ2-7	AISMQFGSYEQY
TRBV2	TRBJ1-1	ASSVLAEAF
TRBV12-3/TRBV12-4	TRBJ2-2	ASSPKDRGLSGELF
TRBV20-1	TRBJ2-4	SAKHTVAKNIQY
TRBV19	TRBJ2-2	ASSIWPSGSSTGELF
TRBV18	TRBJ1-4	ASSLHSATNEKLF
TRBV5-4	TRBJ1-2	ASSTRARDGYT
TRBV5-1	TRBJ2-3	ASSLGSSGSTDTQY
TRBV30	TRBJ2-7	AWSVTDSYEQY
TRBV7-6	TRBJ2-2	ASSILTSGVPTNTGELF
TRBV12-3/TRBV12-4	TRBJ1-4	ASSGDAVRGLF
TRBV27	TRBJ2-1	ASSLDVAYNEQF
TRBV28	TRBJ1-5	ASKGGSNQPQH
TRBV6-6	TRBJ2-1	ASSYGAAGGLLNEQF
TRBV9	TRBJ2-1	ASSRLANSYNEQF
TRBV5-1	TRBJ1-2	ASSLAPRQGGLYGYT